This T cell receptor (beta chain) is drawn from a study of identical twins. Regarding the study as a whole: Conclusions rested on cross-sectional statistics rather than following the same donors. Excess sharing by twins proved weaker in beta out-of-frame sequences.

The V end was cut by 4 bases, the J end by 3 bases, with 13 bases between. Germline CDR1 is KGHSH and CDR2 is LQKENI. The CDR3 runs 14 residues. TCRdb called the 5' RACE reads again in MiXCR, with one record for every CDR3 protein. Among about 660,000 distinct CDR3 sequences listed, 8.5% to 9.5% were seen once. On this clonotype: The target antigen is unknown.

The sample also formed part of further work on yellow fever vaccine responses in identical twins.

Sequencing was done on a sample of PBMCs. This TCR derives from a woman between 18 and 30 years old in good health. V usage is TRBV18 and J usage is TRBJ2-7; D call uncertain. The CDR3 sequence: CASSLQGSDYEQYF. DNA of the CDR3: TGTGCCAGCTCACTACAAGGTTCCGACTACGAGCAGTACTTC.